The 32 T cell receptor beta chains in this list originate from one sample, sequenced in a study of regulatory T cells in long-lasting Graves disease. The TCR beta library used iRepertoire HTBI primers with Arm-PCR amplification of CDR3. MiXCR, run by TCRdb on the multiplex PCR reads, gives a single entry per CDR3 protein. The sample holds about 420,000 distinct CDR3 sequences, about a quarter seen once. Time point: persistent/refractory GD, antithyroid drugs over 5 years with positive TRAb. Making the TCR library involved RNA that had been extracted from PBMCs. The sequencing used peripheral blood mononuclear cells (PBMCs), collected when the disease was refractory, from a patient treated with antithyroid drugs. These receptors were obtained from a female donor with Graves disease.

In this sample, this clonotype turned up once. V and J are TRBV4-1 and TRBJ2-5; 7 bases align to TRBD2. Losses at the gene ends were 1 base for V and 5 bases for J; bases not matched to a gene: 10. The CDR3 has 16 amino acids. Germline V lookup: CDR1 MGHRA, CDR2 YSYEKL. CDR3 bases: TGCGCCAGCAGCCAAGTAGGAGGGAGGGCCCAGGAGACCCAGTACTTC. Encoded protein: CASSQVGGRAQETQYF.

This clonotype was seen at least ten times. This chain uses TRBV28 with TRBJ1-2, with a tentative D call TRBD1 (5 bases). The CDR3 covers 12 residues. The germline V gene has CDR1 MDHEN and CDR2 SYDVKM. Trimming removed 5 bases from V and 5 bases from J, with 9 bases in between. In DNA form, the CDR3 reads TGTGCCAGCAGTGATAGGGGATATGGCTACACCTTC. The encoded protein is CASSDRGYGYTF.

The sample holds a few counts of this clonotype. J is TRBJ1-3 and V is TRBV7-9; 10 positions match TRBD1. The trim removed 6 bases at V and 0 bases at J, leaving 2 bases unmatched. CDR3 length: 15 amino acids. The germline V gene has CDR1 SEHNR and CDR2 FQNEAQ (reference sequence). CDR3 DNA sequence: TGTGCCAGCAGGGGACAGGGGATCTCTGGAAACACCATATATTTT. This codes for CASRGQGISGNTIYF.

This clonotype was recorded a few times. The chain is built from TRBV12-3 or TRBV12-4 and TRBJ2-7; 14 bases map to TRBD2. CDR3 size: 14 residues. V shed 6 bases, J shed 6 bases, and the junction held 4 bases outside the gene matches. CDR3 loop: CASRTSGRAPEQYF. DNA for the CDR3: TGTGCCAGCAGGACTAGCGGGAGGGCCCCCGAGCAGTACTTC.

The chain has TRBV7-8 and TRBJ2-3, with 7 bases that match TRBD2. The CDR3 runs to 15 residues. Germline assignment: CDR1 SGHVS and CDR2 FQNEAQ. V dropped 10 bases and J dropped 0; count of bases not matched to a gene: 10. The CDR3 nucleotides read TGTGCCACACGCACGACTAGCCCTAGCACAGATACGCAGTATTTT. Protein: CATRTTSPSTDTQYF.

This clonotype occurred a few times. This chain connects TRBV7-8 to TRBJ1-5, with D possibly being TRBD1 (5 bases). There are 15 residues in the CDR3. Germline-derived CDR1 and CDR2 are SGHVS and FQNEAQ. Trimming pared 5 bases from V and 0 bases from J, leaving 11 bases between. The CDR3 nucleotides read TGTGCCAGCAGCCCGGGGCAATATAGCAATCAGCCCCAGCATTTT. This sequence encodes CASSPGQYSNQPQHF.

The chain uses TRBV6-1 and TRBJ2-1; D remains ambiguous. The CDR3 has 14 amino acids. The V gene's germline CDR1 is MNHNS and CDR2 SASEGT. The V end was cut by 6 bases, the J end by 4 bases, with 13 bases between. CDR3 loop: CASRNAQDYNEQFF. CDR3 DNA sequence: TGTGCCAGCAGAAATGCACAAGATTACAATGAGCAGTTCTTC.

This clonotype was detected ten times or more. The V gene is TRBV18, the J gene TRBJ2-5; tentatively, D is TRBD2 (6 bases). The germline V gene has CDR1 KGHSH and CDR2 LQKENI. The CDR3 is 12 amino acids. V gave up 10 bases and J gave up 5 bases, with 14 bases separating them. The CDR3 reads CATSGVGETQYF. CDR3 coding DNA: TGTGCCACTTCGGGAGTCGGGGAGACCCAGTACTTC.

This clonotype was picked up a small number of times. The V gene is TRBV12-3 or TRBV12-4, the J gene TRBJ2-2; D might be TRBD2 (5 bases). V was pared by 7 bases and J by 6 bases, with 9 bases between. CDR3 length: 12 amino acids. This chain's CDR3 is CASTLGAGELFF. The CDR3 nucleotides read TGTGCCAGCACCCTGGGAGCCGGGGAGCTGTTTTTT.

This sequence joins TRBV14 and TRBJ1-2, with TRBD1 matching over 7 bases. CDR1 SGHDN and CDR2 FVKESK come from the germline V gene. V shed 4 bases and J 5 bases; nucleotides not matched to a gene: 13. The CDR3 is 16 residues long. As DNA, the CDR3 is TGTGCCAGCAGCCCTCGGCTTCGGGGGACAGAATATGGCTACACCTTC. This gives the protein CASSPRLRGTEYGYTF.

The CDR3 nucleotides read TGCGCCAGCAGCCTTTTGACAGCCTACGAGCAGTACTTC. Protein: CASSLLTAYEQYF. The chain combines TRBV5-1 with TRBJ2-7; maybe TRBD1 (5 bases). In germline, CDR1 is SGHRS, CDR2 YFSETQ. The CDR3 totals 13 residues. V lost 4 bases to trimming and J lost 2 bases, with 10 bases between them.

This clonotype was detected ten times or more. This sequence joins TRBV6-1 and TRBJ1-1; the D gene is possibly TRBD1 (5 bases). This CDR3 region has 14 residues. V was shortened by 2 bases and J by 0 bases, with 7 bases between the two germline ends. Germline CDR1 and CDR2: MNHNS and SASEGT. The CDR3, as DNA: TGTGCCAGCAGTGAACCAGGGATGAACACTGAAGCTTTCTTT. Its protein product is CASSEPGMNTEAFF.

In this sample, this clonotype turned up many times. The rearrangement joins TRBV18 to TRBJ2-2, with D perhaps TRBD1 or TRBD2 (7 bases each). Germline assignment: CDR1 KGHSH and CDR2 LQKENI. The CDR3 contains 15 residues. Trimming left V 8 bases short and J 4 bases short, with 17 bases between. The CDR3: CASILQRDSTGELFF. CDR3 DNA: TGTGCCAGCATACTGCAGCGGGACAGCACCGGGGAGCTGTTTTTT.

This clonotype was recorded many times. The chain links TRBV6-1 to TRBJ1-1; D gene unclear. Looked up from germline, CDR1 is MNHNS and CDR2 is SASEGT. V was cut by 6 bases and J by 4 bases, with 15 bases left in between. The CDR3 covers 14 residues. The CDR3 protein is CASRLRGWGTEAFF. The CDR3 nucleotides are TGTGCCAGCAGACTAAGAGGGTGGGGCACTGAAGCTTTCTTT.

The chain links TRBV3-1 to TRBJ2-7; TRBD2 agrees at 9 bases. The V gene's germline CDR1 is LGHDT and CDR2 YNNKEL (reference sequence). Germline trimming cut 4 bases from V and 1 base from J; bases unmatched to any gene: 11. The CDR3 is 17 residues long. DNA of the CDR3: TGTGCCAGCAGCCGTTTTAGCGGGAGTATAGGTTCCTACGAGCAGTACTTC. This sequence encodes CASSRFSGSIGSYEQYF.

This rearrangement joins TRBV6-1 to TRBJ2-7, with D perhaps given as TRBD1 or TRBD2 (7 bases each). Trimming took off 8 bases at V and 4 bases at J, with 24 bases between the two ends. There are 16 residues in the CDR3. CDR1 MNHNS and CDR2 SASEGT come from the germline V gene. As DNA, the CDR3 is TGTGCCAGCGCCCAAGGGGTGGCAGGGGGAGGGTACGAGCAGTACTTC. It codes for CASAQGVAGGGYEQYF.

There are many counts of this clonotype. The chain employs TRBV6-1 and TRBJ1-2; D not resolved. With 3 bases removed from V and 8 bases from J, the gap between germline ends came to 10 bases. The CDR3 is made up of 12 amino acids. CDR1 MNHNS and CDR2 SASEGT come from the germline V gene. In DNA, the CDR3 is TGTGCCAGCAGTGAGGTTGGGATCGGCTACACCTTC. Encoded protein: CASSEVGIGYTF.

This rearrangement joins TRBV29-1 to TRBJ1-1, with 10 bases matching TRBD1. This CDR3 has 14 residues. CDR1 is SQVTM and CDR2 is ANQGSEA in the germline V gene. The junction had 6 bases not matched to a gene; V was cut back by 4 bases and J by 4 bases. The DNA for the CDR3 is TGCAGCGTTGTCCGGGACAGGGGTGCCACTGAAGCTTTCTTT. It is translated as CSVVRDRGATEAFF.

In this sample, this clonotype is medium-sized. The DNA of the CDR3 is TGTGCCAGCAGTCTACAGGAGAGCTATGGCTACACCTTC. It is translated as CASSLQESYGYTF. The chain uses TRBV6-1 and TRBJ1-2; D is perhaps TRBD1 (5 bases). Germline CDR1 reads MNHNS; CDR2 reads SASEGT. Trimming pared 5 bases from V and 4 bases from J, leaving 11 bases between. The CDR3 runs 13 residues.

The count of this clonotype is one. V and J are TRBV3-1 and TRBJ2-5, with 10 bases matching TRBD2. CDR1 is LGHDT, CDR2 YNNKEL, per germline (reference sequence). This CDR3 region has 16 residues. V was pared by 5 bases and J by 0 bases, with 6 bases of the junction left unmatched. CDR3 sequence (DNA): TGTGCCAGCAGCTCAAGCGGGAGGGGAAACCAAGAGACCCAGTACTTC. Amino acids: CASSSSGRGNQETQYF.

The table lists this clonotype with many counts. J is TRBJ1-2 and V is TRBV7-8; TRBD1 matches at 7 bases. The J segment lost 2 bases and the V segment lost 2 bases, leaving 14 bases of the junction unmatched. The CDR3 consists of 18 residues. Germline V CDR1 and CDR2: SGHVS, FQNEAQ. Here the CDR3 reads CASSLSMWGGQPNYGYTF. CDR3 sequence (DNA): TGTGCCAGCAGCTTATCGATGTGGGGGGGACAGCCGAACTATGGCTACACCTTC.

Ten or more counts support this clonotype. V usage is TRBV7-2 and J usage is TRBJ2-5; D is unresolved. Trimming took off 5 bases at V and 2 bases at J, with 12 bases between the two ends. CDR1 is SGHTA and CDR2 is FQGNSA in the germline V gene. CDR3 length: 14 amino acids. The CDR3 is CASSAGPGQETQYF. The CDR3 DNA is TGTGCCAGCAGCGCAGGACCTGGGCAAGAGACCCAGTACTTC. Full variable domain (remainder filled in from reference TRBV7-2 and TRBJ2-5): GAGVSQSPSNKVTEKGKDVELRCDPISGHTALYWYRQSLGQGLEFLIYFQGNSAPDKSGLPSDRFSAERTGGSVSTLTIQRTQQEDSAVYLCASSAGPGQETQYFGPGTRLLVL.

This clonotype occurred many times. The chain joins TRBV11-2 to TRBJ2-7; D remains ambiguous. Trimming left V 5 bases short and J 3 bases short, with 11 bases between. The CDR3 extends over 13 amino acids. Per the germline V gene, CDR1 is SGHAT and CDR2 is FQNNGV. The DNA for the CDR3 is TGTGCCAGCAGCCCTCGACGGAACTACGAGCAGTACTTC. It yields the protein CASSPRRNYEQYF.

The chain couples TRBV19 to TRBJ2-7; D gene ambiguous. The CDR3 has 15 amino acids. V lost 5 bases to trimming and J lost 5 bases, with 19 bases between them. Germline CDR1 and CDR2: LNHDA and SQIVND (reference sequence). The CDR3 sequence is CASSSNLVGFDEQYF. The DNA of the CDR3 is TGTGCCAGTAGTTCCAACCTCGTCGGGTTCGACGAGCAGTACTTC.

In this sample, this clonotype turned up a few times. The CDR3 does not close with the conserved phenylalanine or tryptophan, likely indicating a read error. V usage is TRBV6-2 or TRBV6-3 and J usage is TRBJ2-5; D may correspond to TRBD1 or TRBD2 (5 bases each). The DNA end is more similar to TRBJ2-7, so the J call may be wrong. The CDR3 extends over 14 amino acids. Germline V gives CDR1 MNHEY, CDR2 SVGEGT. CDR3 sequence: CATSGTPNSYEQYS. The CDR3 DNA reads TGTGCCACCAGTGGGACCCCAAATAGCTACGAGCAGTACTCC.

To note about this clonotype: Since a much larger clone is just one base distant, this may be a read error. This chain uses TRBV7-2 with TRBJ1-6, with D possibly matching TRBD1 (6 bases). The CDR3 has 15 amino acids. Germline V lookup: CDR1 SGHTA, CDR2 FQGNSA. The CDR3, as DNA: TGTGCCAGCGGCTTGGGGGCAGGGAGGGATTCACCCCTCCACTTT. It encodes CASGLGAGRDSPLHF. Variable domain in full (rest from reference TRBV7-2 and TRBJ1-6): GAGVSQSPSNKVTEKGKDVELRCDPISGHTALYWYRQSLGQGLEFLIYFQGNSAPDKSGLPSDRFSAERTGGSVSTLTIQRTQQEDSAVYLCASGLGAGRDSPLHFGNGTRLTVT.

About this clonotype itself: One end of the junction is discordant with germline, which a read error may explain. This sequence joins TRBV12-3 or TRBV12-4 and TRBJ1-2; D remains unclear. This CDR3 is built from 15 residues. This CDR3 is CASTLRGLEFYGCTF. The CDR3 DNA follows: TGTGCCAGCACCCTTCGAGGACTAGAATTCTATGGCTGCACCTTC.

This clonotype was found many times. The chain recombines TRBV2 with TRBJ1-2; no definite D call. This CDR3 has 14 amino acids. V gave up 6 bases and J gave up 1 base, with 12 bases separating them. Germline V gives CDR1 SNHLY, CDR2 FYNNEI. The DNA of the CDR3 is TGTGCCAGCAGAGACACCCAATTTAACTATGGCTACACCTTC. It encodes CASRDTQFNYGYTF.

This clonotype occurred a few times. CDR3 amino acids: CASQGDTGELFF. For the CDR3, the DNA is TGCGCCAGTCAGGGAGACACCGGGGAGCTGTTTTTT. This chain uses TRBV4-3 with TRBJ2-2, with D perhaps TRBD1 or TRBD2 (5 bases each). Germline V gives CDR1 LGHNA, CDR2 YSLEER. This CDR3 region has 12 residues. The germline V and J ends were trimmed by 9 bases and 3 bases, with 8 bases remaining between them.

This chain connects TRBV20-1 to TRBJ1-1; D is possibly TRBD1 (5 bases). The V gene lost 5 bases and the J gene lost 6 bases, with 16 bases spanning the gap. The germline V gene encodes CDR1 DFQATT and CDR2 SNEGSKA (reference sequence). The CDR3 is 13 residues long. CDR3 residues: CSAPDPWGAEAFF. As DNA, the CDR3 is TGCAGTGCTCCCGACCCGTGGGGGGCTGAAGCTTTCTTT.

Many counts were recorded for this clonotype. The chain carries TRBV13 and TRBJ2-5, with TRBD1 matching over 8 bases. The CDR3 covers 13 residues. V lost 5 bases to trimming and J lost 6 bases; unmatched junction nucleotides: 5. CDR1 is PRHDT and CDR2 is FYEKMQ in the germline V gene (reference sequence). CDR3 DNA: TGTGCCAGCAGCATCGGACAGGGAAAGACCCAGTACTTC. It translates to CASSIGQGKTQYF.

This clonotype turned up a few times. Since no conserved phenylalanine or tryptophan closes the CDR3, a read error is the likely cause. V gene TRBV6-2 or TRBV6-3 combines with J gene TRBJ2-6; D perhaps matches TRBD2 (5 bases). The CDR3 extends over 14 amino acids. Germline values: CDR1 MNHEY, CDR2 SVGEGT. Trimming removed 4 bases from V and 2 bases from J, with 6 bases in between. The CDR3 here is CASSSGAGANVLTL. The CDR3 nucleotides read TGTGCCAGCAGTTCCGGGGCTGGGGCCAACGTCCTGACTCTC.